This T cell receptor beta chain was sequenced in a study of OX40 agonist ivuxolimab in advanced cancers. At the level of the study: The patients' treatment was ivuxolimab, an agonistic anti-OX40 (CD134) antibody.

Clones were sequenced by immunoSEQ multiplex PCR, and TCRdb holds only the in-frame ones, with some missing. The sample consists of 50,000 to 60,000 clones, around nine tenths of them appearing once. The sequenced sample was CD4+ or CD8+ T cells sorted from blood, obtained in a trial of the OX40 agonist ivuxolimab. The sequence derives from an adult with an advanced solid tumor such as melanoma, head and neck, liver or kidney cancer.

CDR3 sequence: CASSLWTGITEAFF. CDR3 coding DNA: TGTGCCAGCAGCTTGTGGACAGGGATCACTGAAGCTTTCTTT. This rearrangement joins TRBV5-6 to TRBJ1-1; 8 positions agree with TRBD1. The CDR3 loop spans 14 amino acids. V gave up 1 base and J gave up 4 bases; unmatched junction bases: 3. Germline CDR1 is SGHDT and CDR2 is YYEEEE.